This T cell receptor (beta chain) was observed in a study of T cells after yellow fever vaccination. The study, taken as a whole, reports: Overlap between CD4 and CD8 compartments was detected for a small share of clonotypes.

The ends were cut back, 1 base at V and 3 bases at J, with 12 bases in the middle. Germline CDR1 reads SGHTA; CDR2 reads FQGNSA. The CDR3 runs 15 residues. A single record per CDR3 protein comes from TCRdb applying MiXCR to the 5' RACE reads. The table shows about 300,000 distinct CDR3 sequences, with under 9% occurring only once. Notes on this clonotype: Its matching antigen is unknown.

The sequences come from CD4+ T cells sorted from PBMCs, collected 5 days after the yellow fever booster vaccination. This receptor was obtained from a man aged 18 to 35 who received the YFV17D yellow fever vaccine. The chain employs TRBV7-2 and TRBJ1-1; D uncertain. The CDR3, as DNA: TGTGCCAGCAGCTTAGTTCCTGGCGACGACACTGAAGCTTTCTTT. Encoded protein: CASSLVPGDDTEAFF.